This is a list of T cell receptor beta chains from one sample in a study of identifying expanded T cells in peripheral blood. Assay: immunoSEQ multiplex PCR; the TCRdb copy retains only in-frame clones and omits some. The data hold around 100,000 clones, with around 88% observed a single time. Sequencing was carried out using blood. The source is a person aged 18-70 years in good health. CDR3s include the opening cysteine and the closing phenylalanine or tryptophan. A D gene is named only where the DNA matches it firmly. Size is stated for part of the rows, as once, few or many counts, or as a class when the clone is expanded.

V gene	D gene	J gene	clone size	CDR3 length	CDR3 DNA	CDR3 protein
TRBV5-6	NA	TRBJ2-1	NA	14	TGTGCCAGCAGCTTGTCTAGGAGTGGGCGGGAGCAGTTCTTC	CASSLSRSGREQFF
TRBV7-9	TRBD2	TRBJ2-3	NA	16	TGTGCCAGCAGCTTAGCGGCGGGAGGGCAGGCAGATACGCAGTATTTT	CASSLAAGGQADTQYF
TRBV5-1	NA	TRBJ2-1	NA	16	TGCGCCAGCAGCCGTAGCCTAGCGCAATCCTACAATGAGCAGTTCTTC	CASSRSLAQSYNEQFF
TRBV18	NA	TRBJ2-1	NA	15	TGTGCCAGCTCACCAAGGCGTTCGGCATACAATGAGCAGTTCTTC	CASSPRRSAYNEQFF
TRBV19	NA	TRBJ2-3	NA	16	TGTGCCAGTAGTATCGACTCGCCCCAACTCACAGATACGCAGTATTTT	CASSIDSPQLTDTQYF
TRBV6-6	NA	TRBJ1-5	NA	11	TGTGCCAGCAGTTCCGAACAGCCCCAGCATTTT	CASSSEQPQHF
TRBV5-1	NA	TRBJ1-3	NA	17	TGCGCCAGCAGACCCCGGCCAACAGCATTCTCTGGAAACACCATATATTTT	CASRPRPTAFSGNTIYF
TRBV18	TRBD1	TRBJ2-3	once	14	TGTGCCAGCTCAACTGGGACAGTCACAGATACGCAGTATTTT	CASSTGTVTDTQYF
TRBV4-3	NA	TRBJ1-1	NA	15	TGCGCCAGCAGCCAAGAAGTCTTCGAGGGTATTGAAGCTTTCTTT	CASSQEVFEGIEAFF
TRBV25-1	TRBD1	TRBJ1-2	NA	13	TGTGCCAGCTCACGGACAGGGGAAGGTGGCTACACCTTC	CASSRTGEGGYTF
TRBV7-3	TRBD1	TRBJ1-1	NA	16	TGTGCCAGCAGCTTGCCCGGGACAGGGGCCGGCACTGAAGCTTTCTTT	CASSLPGTGAGTEAFF
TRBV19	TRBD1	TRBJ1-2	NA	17	TGTGCCAGTAGTCCCCGGACAGGGGGCCTTTCCACCTATGGCTACACCTTC	CASSPRTGGLSTYGYTF
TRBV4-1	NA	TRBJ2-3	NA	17	TGCGCCAGCAGCCAAGATGGGGGCGGGAGCGGAATAGATACGCAGTATTTT	CASSQDGGGSGIDTQYF
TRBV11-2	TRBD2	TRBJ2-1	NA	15	TGTGCCAGCAGCTTAGAGGAGCGGGGGTGGAATGAGCAGTTCTTC	CASSLEERGWNEQFF
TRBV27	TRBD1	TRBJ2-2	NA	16	TGTGCCAGCAGTATCTCCGGGACAGGGATTGTCGGGGAGCTGTTTTTT	CASSISGTGIVGELFF
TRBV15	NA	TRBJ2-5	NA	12	TGTGCCACCAGCAGAGATAAGGAGACCCAGTACTTC	CATSRDKETQYF
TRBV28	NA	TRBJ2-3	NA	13	TGTGCCAGCAACTTAGGGGGTCCATATACGCAGTATTTT	CASNLGGPYTQYF